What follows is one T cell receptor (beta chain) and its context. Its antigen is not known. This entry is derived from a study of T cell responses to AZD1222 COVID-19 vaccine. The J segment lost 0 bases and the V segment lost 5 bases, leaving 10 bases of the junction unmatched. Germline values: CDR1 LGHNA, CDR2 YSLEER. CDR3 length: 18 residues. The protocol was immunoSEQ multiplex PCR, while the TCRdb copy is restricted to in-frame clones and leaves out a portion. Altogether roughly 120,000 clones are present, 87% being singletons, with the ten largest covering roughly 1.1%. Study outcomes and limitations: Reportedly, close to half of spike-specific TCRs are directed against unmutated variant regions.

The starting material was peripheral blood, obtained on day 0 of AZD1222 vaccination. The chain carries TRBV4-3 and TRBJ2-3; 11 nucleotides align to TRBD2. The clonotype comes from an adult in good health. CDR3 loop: CASSFTSGGAESTDTQYF. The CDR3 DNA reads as TGCGCCAGCAGCTTCACTAGCGGGGGAGCCGAGAGCACAGATACGCAGTATTTT.